Included here is one TCR beta chain sequence, with context. The source of the sample is a study of shared clonotypes between healthy human individuals. Some clones are missing from TCRdb's copy, which holds only in-frame ones; the method was immunoSEQ multiplex PCR. This table has over a million clones, about 98.5% appearing once. The CDR3 consists of 20 residues. Germline V gene lookup returns CDR1 LNHNV and CDR2 YYDKDF (reference sequence). V lost 1 base to trimming and J lost 1 base, with 23 bases between them. Source material: naive CD4+ T cells sorted from blood. The sample's subset: CD45RA+ positively selected. The genes are TRBV15 and TRBJ2-1, with D possibly TRBD2 on 6 matching bases. This clonotype originated in a man aged 30 to 45 in good health. This chain's CDR3 is CATSRAGAGLPGTSYNEQFF. CDR3 DNA: TGTGCCACCAGCAGAGCCGGGGCAGGACTCCCGGGGACTTCCTACAATGAGCAGTTCTTC.